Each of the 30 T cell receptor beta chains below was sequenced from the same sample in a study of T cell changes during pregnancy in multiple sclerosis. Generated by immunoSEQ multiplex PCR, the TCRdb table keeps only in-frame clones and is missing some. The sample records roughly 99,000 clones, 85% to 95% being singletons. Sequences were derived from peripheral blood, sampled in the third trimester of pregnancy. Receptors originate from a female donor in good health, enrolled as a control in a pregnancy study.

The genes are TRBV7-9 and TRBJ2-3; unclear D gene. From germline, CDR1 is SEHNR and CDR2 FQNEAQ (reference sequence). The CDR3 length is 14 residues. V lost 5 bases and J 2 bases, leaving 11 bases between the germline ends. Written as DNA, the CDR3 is TGTGCCAGCAGCCCTCGGGTGGCCACAGATACGCAGTATTTT. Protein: CASSPRVATDTQYF.

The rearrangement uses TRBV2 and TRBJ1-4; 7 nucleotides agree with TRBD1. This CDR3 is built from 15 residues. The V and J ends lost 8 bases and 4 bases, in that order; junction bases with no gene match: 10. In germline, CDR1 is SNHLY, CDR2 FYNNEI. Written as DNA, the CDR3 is TGTGCCAGCCAACAGGGGCCGGGAGTTAATGAAAAACTGTTTTTT. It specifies CASQQGPGVNEKLFF.

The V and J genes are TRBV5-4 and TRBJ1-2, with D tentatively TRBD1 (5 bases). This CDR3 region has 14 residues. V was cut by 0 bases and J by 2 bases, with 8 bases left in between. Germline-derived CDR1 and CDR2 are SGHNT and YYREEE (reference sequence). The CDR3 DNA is TGTGCCAGCAGCTTGGCAGGGCGGAACTATGGCTACACCTTC. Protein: CASSLAGRNYGYTF.

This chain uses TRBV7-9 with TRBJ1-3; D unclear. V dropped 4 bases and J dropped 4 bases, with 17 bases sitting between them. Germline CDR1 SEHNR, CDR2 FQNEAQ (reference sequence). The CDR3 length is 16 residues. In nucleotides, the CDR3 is TGTGCCAGCAGCTCGTCCCGGGGAGTCACAGGAAACACCATATATTTT. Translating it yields CASSSSRGVTGNTIYF.

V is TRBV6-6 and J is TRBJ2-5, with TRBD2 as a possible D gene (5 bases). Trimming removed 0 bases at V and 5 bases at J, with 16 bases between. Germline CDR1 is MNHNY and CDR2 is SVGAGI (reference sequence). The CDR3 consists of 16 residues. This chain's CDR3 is CASSYSPGSLGETQYF. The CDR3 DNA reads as TGTGCCAGCAGTTACTCCCCGGGGTCCCTCGGGGAGACCCAGTACTTC.

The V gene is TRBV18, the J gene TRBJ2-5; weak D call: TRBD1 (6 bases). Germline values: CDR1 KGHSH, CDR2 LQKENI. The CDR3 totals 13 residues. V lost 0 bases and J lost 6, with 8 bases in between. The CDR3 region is CASSPPDSQTQYF. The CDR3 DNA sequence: TGTGCCAGCTCACCACCGGACAGTCAGACCCAGTACTTC.

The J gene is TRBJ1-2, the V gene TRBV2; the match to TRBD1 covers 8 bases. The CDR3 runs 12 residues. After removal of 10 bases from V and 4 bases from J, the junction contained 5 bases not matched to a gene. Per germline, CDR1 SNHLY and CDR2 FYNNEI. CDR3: CATRTGPYGYTF. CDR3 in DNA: TGTGCCACCAGGACAGGGCCCTATGGCTACACCTTC.

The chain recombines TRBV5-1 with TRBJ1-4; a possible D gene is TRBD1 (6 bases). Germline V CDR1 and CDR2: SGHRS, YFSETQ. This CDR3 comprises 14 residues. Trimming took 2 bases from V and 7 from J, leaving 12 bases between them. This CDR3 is CASSLQGDGEKLFF. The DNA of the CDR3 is TGCGCCAGCAGCTTACAGGGAGATGGTGAAAAACTGTTTTTT. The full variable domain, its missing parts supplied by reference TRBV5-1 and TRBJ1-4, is KAGVTQTPRYLIKTRGQQVTLSCSPISGHRSVSWYQQTPGQGLQFLFEYFSETQRNKGNFPGRFSGRQFSNSRSEMNVSTLELGDSALYLCASSLQGDGEKLFFGSGTQLSVL.

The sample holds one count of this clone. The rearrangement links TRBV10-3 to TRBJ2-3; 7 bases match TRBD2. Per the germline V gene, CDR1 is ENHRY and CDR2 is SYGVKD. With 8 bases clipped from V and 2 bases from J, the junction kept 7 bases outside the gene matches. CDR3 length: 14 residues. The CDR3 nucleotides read TGTGCCATCGCTAGCGGCGGCGTCACAGATACGCAGTATTTT. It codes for CAIASGGVTDTQYF.

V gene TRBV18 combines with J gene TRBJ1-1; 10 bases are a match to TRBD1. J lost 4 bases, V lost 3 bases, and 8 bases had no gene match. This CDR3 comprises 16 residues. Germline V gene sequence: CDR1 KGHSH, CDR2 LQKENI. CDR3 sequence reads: CASSPRQGAQATEAFF. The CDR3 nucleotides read TGTGCCAGCTCACCCCGACAGGGGGCTCAGGCCACTGAAGCTTTCTTT.

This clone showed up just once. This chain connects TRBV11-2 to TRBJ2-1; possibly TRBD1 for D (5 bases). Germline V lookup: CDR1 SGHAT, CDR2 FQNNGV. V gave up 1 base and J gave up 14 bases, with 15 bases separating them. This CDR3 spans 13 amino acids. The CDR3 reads CASSLAVQDHEFF. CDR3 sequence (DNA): TGTGCCAGCAGCTTAGCAGTACAGGATCATGAGTTCTTC. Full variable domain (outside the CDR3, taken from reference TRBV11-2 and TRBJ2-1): EAGVAQSPRYKIIEKRQSVAFWCNPISGHATLYWYQQILGQGPKLLIQFQNNGVVDDSQLPKDRFSAERLKGVDSTLKIQPAKLEDSAVYLCASSLAVQDHEFFGPGTRLTVL.

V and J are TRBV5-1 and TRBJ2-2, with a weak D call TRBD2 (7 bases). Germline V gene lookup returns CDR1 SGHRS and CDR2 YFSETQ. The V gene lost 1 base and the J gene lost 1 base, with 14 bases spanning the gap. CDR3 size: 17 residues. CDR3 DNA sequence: TGCGCCAGCAGCTTGATGTCGGGGGGCTTGAACACCGGGGAGCTGTTTTTT. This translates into CASSLMSGGLNTGELFF. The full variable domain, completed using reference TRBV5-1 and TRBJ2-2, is KAGVTQTPRYLIKTRGQQVTLSCSPISGHRSVSWYQQTPGQGLQFLFEYFSETQRNKGNFPGRFSGRQFSNSRSEMNVSTLELGDSALYLCASSLMSGGLNTGELFFGEGSRLTVL.

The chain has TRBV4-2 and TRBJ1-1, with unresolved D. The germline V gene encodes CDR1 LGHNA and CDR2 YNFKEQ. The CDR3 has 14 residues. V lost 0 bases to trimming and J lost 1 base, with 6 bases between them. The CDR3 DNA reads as TGTGCCAGCAGCCAAGATGAGAGGAACACTGAAGCTTTCTTT. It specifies CASSQDERNTEAFF.

In DNA form, the CDR3 reads TGTGCCAGCAGTTACCGGACTAGCGGATACAATGAGCAGTTCTTC. This encodes CASSYRTSGYNEQFF. The genes are TRBV6-5 and TRBJ2-1; 10 bases match TRBD2. V was clipped by 2 bases and J by 4 bases; unmatched bases: 2. The germline V gene has CDR1 MNHEY and CDR2 SVGAGI. This CDR3 region has 15 residues.

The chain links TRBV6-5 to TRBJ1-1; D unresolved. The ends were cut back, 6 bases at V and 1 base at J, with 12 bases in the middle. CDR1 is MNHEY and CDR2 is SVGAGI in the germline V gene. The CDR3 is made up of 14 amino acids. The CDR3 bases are TGTGCCAGCAGCAACGGTTACCAGAACACTGAAGCTTTCTTT. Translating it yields CASSNGYQNTEAFF.

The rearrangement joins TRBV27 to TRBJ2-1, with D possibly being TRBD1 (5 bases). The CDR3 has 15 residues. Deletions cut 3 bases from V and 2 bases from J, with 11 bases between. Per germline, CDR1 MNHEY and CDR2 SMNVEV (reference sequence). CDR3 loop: CASSFSPRAYNEQFF. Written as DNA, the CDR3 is TGTGCCAGCAGTTTTTCCCCCAGGGCCTACAATGAGCAGTTCTTC.

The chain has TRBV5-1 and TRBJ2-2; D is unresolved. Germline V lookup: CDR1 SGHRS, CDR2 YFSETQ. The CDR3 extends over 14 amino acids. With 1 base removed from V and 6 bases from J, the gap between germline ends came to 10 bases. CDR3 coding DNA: TGCGCCAGCAGCTTGTCGGTTGGTGCCGGGGAGCTGTTTTTT. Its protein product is CASSLSVGAGELFF.

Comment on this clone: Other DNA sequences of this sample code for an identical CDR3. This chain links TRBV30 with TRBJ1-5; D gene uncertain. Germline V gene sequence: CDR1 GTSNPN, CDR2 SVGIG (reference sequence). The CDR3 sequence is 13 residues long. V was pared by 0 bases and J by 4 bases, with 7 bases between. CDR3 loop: CAWSVRGNQPQHF. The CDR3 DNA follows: TGTGCCTGGAGTGTGAGAGGGAATCAGCCCCAGCATTTT.

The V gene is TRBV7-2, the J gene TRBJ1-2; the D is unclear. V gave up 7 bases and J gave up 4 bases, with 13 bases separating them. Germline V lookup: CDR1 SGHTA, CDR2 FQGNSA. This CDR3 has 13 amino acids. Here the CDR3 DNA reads TGTGCCAGCACCCCGGGTGTAGGCTATGGCTACACCTTC. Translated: CASTPGVGYGYTF.

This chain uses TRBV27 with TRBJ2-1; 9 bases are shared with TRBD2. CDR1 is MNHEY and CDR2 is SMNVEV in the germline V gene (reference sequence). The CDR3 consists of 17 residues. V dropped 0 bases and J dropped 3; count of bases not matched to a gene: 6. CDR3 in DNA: TGTGCCAGCAGTTTATCGCGGGCGGGGGGGAACTACAATGAGCAGTTCTTC. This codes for CASSLSRAGGNYNEQFF.

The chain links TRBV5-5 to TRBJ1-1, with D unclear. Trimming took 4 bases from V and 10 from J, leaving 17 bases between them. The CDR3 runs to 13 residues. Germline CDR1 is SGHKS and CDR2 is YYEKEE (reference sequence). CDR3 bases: TGTGCCAGCAGCCGAGGGTTTGAAGAAGTAGCTTTCTTT. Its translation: CASSRGFEEVAFF.

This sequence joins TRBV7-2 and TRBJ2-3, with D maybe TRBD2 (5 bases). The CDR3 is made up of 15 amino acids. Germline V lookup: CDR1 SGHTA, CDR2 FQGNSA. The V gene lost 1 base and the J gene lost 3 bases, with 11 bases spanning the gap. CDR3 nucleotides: TGTGCCAGCAGCTTAGGGGTCGGGGTAACAGATACGCAGTATTTT. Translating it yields CASSLGVGVTDTQYF.

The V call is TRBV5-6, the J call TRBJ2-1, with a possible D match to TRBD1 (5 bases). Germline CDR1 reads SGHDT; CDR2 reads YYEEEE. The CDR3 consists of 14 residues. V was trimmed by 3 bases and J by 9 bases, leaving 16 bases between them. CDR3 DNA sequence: TGTGCCAGCAGCTCAGTCGGCAGGGCGACTGAGCAGTTCTTC. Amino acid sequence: CASSSVGRATEQFF.

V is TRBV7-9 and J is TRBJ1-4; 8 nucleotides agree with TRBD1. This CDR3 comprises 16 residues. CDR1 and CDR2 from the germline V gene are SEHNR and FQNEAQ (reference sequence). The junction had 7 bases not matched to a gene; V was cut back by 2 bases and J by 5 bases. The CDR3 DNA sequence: TGTGCCAGCAGCTTACCGACAGGGGTTGAAAATGAAAAACTGTTTTTT. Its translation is CASSLPTGVENEKLFF.

The CDR3, as DNA: TGCGCCAGCAGCCAATCCGGGACAGGGAACACTGAAGCTTTCTTT. It translates to CASSQSGTGNTEAFF. The chain joins TRBV4-3 to TRBJ1-1; 8 nucleotides agree with TRBD1. From germline, CDR1 is LGHNA and CDR2 YSLEER. J was trimmed by 1 base and V by 2 bases; bases with no gene match: 3. This CDR3 region has 15 residues.

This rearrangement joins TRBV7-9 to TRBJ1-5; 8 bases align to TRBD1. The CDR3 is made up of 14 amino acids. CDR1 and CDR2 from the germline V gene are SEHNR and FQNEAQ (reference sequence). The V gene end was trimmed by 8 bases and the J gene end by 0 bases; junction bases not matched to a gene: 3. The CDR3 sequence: CASGQGDSNQPQHF. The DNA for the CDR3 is TGTGCCAGCGGACAGGGAGATAGCAATCAGCCCCAGCATTTT.

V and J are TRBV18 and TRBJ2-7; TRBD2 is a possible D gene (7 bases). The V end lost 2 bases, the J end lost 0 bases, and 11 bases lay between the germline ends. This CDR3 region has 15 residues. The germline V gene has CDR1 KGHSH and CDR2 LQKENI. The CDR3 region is CASSPSAGASYEQYF. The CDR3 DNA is TGTGCCAGCTCACCATCCGCGGGGGCCTCCTACGAGCAGTACTTC.

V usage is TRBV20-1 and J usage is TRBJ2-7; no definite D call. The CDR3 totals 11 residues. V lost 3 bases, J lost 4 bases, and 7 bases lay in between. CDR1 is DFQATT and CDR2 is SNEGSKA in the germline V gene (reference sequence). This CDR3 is CSASAGYEQYF. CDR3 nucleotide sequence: TGCAGTGCTAGTGCCGGGTACGAGCAGTACTTC.

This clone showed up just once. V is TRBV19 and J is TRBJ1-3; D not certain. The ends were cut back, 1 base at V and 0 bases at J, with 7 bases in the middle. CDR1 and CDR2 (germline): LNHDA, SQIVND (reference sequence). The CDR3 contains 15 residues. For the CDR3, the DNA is TGTGCCAGTAGTATAGGGAGGGACTCTGGAAACACCATATATTTT. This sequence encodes CASSIGRDSGNTIYF.

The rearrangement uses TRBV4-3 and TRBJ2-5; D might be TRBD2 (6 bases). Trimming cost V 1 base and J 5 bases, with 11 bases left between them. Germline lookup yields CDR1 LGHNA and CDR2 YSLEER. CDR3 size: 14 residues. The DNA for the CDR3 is TGCGCCAGCAGCCAAGGGAGGCTAGCGGAGACCCAGTACTTC. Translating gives CASSQGRLAETQYF.